This T cell receptor (beta chain) was recovered during a study of T cell responses to AZD1222 COVID-19 vaccine. The assay was immunoSEQ multiplex PCR, and TCRdb's table has in-frame clones only and misses some. Counted here are around 100,000 clones, approximately 90% occurring once; the ten biggest clones make up approximately 1.2%. Trimming removed 3 bases from V and 2 bases from J, with 8 bases in between. The CDR3 covers 13 residues. The germline V gene has CDR1 GTSNPN and CDR2 SVGIG (reference sequence). The rearrangement joins TRBV30 to TRBJ1-3; D unclear. This sequence was found in an adult in good health. The sequencing used peripheral blood, collected on day 0 of AZD1222 vaccination. The CDR3: CAWRQSPGNTIYF. CDR3 sequence (DNA): TGTGCCTGGAGGCAGAGCCCTGGAAACACCATATATTTT.